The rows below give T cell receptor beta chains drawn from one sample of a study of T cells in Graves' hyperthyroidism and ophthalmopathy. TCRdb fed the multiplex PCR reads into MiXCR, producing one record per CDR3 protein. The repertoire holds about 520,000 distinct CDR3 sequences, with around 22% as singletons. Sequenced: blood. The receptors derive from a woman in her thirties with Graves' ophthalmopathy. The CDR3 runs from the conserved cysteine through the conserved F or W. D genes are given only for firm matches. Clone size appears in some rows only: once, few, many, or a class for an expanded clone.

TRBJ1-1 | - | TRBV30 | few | TGTGCCTGGAGTCGGGATAGAGGGTACACTGAAGCTTTCTTT | CAWSRDRGYTEAFF
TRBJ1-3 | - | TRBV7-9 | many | TGTGCCAGCAGCCCTAACCAGGGAAACACCATATATTTT | CASSPNQGNTIYF
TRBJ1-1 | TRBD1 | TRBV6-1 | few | TGTGCCAGCAGTGATTTCGGACAGGGGAGTGCTGAAGCTTTCTTT | CASSDFGQGSAEAFF
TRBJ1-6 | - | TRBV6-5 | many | TGTGCCAGCAGTTCTTCAACCTATAATTCACCCCTCCACTTT | CASSSSTYNSPLHF
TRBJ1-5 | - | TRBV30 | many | TGTGCCTGGAGTGTAAACAGCAATCAGCCCCAGCATTTT | CAWSVNSNQPQHF
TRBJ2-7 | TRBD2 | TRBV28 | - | TGTGCCAGCAGTTTGCCGGGGGGGAGGGCCCCCTTCGAGCAGTACTTC | CASSLPGGRAPFEQYF
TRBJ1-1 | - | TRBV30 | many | TGTGCCTGGAGTGTCGACTTGAACACTGAAGCTTTCTTT | CAWSVDLNTEAFF
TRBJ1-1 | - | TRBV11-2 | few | TGTGCCAGCTCCATCGAGAGGAGCACTGAAGCTTTCTTT | CASSIERSTEAFF
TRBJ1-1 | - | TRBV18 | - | TGTGCCAGCTCACCCCAGAGGGAAAGGAACACTGAAGCTTTCTTT | CASSPQRERNTEAFF
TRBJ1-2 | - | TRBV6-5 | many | TGTGCCAGCAGTTATAGGGAGGGGACGGGCTACACCTTC | CASSYREGTGYTF
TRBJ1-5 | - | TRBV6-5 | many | TGTGCCAGCCGGGACTTGGGCAATCAGCCCCAGCATTTT | CASRDLGNQPQHF
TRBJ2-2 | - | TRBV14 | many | TGTGCCAGCAGACGCACGACAGGCCTCCCAGGGGACACCGGGGAGCTGTTTTTT | CASRRTTGLPGDTGELFF
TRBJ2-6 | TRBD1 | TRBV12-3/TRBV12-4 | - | TGTGCCAGCACCCCGGGACAGGGGGTGGGGGCCAACGTCCTGACTTTC | CASTPGQGVGANVLTF
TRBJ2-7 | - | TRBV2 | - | TGTGCCAGCGGGACGACAATTTATCTAGAGGACCCCTACGAGCAGTACTTC | CASGTTIYLEDPYEQYF
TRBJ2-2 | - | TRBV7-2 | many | TGTGCCAGCAGCTTATTCGGGGCCGGGGAGCTGTTTTTT | CASSLFGAGELFF
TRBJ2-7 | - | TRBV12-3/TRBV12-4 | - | TGTGCCAGCAGTTTCACCTCCGAGCAGTACTTC | CASSFTSEQYF
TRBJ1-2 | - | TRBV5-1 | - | TGCGCCAGCAGCTTCTTTGGGGACGAAGGCTACACCTTC | CASSFFGDEGYTF
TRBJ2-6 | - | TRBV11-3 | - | TGTGCCAGCGGCCCGACTGGTGGCGTCCTGACTTTC | CASGPTGGVLTF
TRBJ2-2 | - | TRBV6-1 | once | TGTGCCAGCAGGGGGGCAGGGTGGACCGGGGAGCTGTTTTTT | CASRGAGWTGELFF
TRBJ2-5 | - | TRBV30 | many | TGTGCCTGGGGACTGAGCCAAGAGACCCAGTACTTC | CAWGLSQETQYF
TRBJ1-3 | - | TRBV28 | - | TGTGCCAGCAACACACTGCCGGGGACAAGCTCTGGAAACACCATATATTTT | CASNTLPGTSSGNTIYF
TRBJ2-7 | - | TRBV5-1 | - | TGCGCCAGCAGACCAGGTCACCAAGCCTACGAGCAGTACTTC | CASRPGHQAYEQYF
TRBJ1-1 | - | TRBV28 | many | TGTGCCAGCAGTTTTGGTGGAGGGACGAACACTGAAGCTTTCTTT | CASSFGGGTNTEAFF
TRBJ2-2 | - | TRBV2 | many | TGTGCCAGCAGTCCCCAAGTGACCGGGGAGCTGTTTTTT | CASSPQVTGELFF
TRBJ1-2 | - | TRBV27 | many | TGTGCCAGCAGTTTCATACAGGGTGGGGGCTACACCTTC | CASSFIQGGGYTF
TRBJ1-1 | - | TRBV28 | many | TGTGCCAGCAGGAAAGATTCTTTGAACACTGAAGCTTTCTTT | CASRKDSLNTEAFF
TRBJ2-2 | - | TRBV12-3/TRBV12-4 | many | TGTGCCAGCGGTCGGGAGAGACCGAACACCGGGGAGCTGTTTTTT | CASGRERPNTGELFF
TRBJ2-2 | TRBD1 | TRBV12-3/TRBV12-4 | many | TGTGCCATCGGGACAGGGGCTAAGGACACCGGGGAGCTGTTTTTT | CAIGTGAKDTGELFF
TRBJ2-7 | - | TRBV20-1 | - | TGCAGTGCTAGAGAGGTATGGGCAGGGCCGAGCTCCTACGAGCAGTACTTC | CSAREVWAGPSSYEQYF
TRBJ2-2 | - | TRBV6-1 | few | TGTGCCAGCAGTATAGGGGGGTACACCGGGGAGCTGTTTTTT | CASSIGGYTGELFF
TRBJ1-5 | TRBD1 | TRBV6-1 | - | TGTGCCAGCCAGACCTCCCAGGGGGACAGCAATCAGCCCCAGCATTTT | CASQTSQGDSNQPQHF